The 21 T cell receptor beta chains below all came from one sample that was sequenced in a study of cytomegalovirus exposure and HLA in healthy donors. PCR was performed using 60 Vbeta and 13 Jbeta primers. The assay was immunoSEQ multiplex PCR, and TCRdb's table has in-frame clones only and misses some. The sample shows around 210,000 clones, 79% of them seen only once. Sequences were obtained from PBMCs. These receptors all come from a male donor in good health and CMV-seropositive.

V gene TRBV19 combines with J gene TRBJ1-4; the D is unclear. The CDR3 has 14 amino acids. CDR1 LNHDA and CDR2 SQIVND come from the germline V gene (reference sequence). Trimming cost V 8 bases and J 3 bases, with 13 bases left between them. CDR3 sequence reads: CASGRAAPNEKLFF. The CDR3 region has the DNA TGTGCCAGTGGGAGAGCGGCCCCTAATGAAAAACTGTTTTTT.

The gene calls are TRBV19 and TRBJ2-3, with D possibly TRBD1 on 6 matching bases. V lost 7 bases to trimming and J lost 2 bases, with 13 bases between them. The CDR3 runs 14 residues. Germline CDR1 reads LNHDA; CDR2 reads SQIVND (reference sequence). CDR3 coding DNA: TGTGCCAGTACCCTCCAGGGGCTCACAGATACGCAGTATTTT. Its translation is CASTLQGLTDTQYF.

In its sample, this clone was seen a few times. The chain uses TRBV5-1 and TRBJ1-4; possibly TRBD1 for D (5 bases). The CDR3 sequence is 17 residues long. Germline V gene lookup returns CDR1 SGHRS and CDR2 YFSETQ. V was pared by 4 bases and J by 4 bases, with 20 bases between. CDR3 loop: CASSLIGSRQGNEKLFF. CDR3 DNA: TGCGCCAGCAGCCTTATAGGTTCCCGCCAGGGTAATGAAAAACTGTTTTTT. Supplemented by reference TRBV5-1 and TRBJ1-4, the full variable domain reads KAGVTQTPRYLIKTRGQQVTLSCSPISGHRSVSWYQQTPGQGLQFLFEYFSETQRNKGNFPGRFSGRQFSNSRSEMNVSTLELGDSALYLCASSLIGSRQGNEKLFFGSGTQLSVL.

The rearrangement joins TRBV6-6 to TRBJ1-3, with 7 bases lining up with TRBD1. Germline CDR1 MNHNY, CDR2 SVGAGI (reference sequence). The CDR3 contains 16 residues. V was pared by 2 bases and J by 4 bases, with 8 bases of the junction left unmatched. The CDR3 loop reads CASSYARQGPGNTIYF. The CDR3 coding sequence is TGTGCCAGCAGTTACGCCCGACAGGGACCAGGAAACACCATATATTTT.

The J gene is TRBJ2-7, the V gene TRBV18; 8 nucleotides line up with TRBD2. The germline CDR1 and CDR2 sequences are KGHSH and LQKENI. The CDR3 consists of 15 residues. The trim removed 0 bases at V and 4 bases at J, leaving 5 bases unmatched. The CDR3, as DNA: TGTGCCAGCTCACCACCGTCTAGCGGGCTTTACGAGCAGTACTTC. Its translation is CASSPPSSGLYEQYF.

This clone was observed a single time. V gene TRBV19 combines with J gene TRBJ1-5; 12 nucleotides agree with TRBD1. V was clipped by 1 base and J by 6 bases; unmatched bases: 1. CDR3 size: 15 residues. Germline CDR1 reads LNHDA; CDR2 reads SQIVND (reference sequence). CDR3 nucleotides: TGTGCCAGTAGTATAGGGGACAGGGGGCTTCAGCCCCAGCATTTT. This codes for CASSIGDRGLQPQHF.

The CDR3 DNA is TGTGCCAGCAGCTCCGGGAGCACAGATACGCAGTATTTT. Encoded protein: CASSSGSTDTQYF. The chain has TRBV5-4 and TRBJ2-3; D remains unclear. The CDR3 spans 13 residues. Trimming took off 3 bases at V and 0 bases at J, with 5 bases between the two ends. Germline assignment: CDR1 SGHNT and CDR2 YYREEE (reference sequence).

This chain joins TRBV7-3 and TRBJ1-1; 7 positions match TRBD1. The CDR3 totals 13 residues. Germline loops: CDR1 SGHTA, CDR2 FQGTGA. Unmatched junction bases numbered 2, after V lost 3 bases and J lost 4 bases. CDR3 sequence reads: CASSLTGPTEAFF. The CDR3 bases are TGTGCCAGCAGCTTGACAGGGCCCACTGAAGCTTTCTTT.

The V gene is TRBV5-4, the J gene TRBJ2-6; 7 bases are shared with TRBD2. CDR3 size: 17 residues. Germline loops: CDR1 SGHNT, CDR2 YYREEE (reference sequence). Trimming cost V 3 bases and J 0 bases; bases outside gene matches: 6. DNA of the CDR3: TGTGCCAGCAGCTCGGGGGAGGGGAGCTCTGGGGCCAACGTCCTGACTTTC. Residues: CASSSGEGSSGANVLTF.

The chain links TRBV4-3 to TRBJ2-3, with 8 bases matching TRBD2. The CDR3 loop spans 17 amino acids. With 1 base clipped from V and 6 bases from J, the junction kept 12 bases outside the gene matches. CDR1 is LGHNA, CDR2 YSLEER, per germline. The CDR3 sequence is CASSQGRLAQRGDTQYF. The DNA for the CDR3 is TGCGCCAGCAGCCAAGGGCGACTAGCGCAGAGAGGGGATACGCAGTATTTT.

The rearrangement links TRBV11-1 to TRBJ2-7; the D gene is possibly TRBD1 (7 bases). Looked up from germline, CDR1 is SGHAT and CDR2 is FQDESV (reference sequence). The CDR3 covers 15 residues. V shed 5 bases and J shed 2 bases, with 16 bases lying between them. Here the CDR3 reads CASSPRGTDPYEQYF. CDR3 DNA: TGTGCCAGCAGCCCGCGCGGGACAGATCCCTACGAGCAGTACTTC. The full variable domain, with the rest looked up from reference TRBV11-1 and TRBJ2-7, is EAEVAQSPRYKITEKSQAVAFWCDPISGHATLYWYRQILGQGPELLVQFQDESVVDDSQLPKDRFSAERLKGVDSTLKIQPAELGDSAMYLCASSPRGTDPYEQYFGPGTRLTVT.

The rearrangement uses TRBV7-3 and TRBJ1-2; D is possibly TRBD1 (5 bases). This CDR3 is built from 14 residues. Germline-derived CDR1 and CDR2 are SGHTA and FQGTGA. The V end was cut by 5 bases, the J end by 6 bases, with 16 bases between. This chain's CDR3 is CASSQGGTKDGYTF. DNA of the CDR3: TGTGCCAGCAGCCAGGGAGGGACTAAAGATGGCTACACCTTC.

The V and J genes are TRBV6-5 and TRBJ2-2; TRBD1 matches 7 bases. Trimming at V came to 7 bases and at J to 3 bases, leaving 5 bases not matched to a gene. The length of the CDR3 is 14 residues. The germline gives CDR1 MNHEY, CDR2 SVGAGI. The CDR3 reads CASIRDRDTGELFF. As DNA, the CDR3 is TGTGCCAGCATCCGGGACAGAGACACCGGGGAGCTGTTTTTT.

This clone has just a few counts. The rearrangement links TRBV30 to TRBJ1-5; perhaps TRBD1 as D (6 bases). V dropped 5 bases and J dropped 0 bases, with 23 bases sitting between them. This CDR3 contains 18 residues. Germline V lookup: CDR1 GTSNPN, CDR2 SVGIG (reference sequence). CDR3 protein: CAWARDRNTLYSNQPQHF. CDR3 DNA: TGTGCCTGGGCCCGAGACAGGAACACCCTCTATAGCAATCAGCCCCAGCATTTT.

This chain links TRBV7-8 with TRBJ2-5; 9 nucleotides align to TRBD1. Looked up from germline, CDR1 is SGHVS and CDR2 is FQNEAQ. The trim removed 3 bases at V and 4 bases at J, leaving 6 bases unmatched. The CDR3 is 15 residues long. Written as DNA, the CDR3 is TGTGCCAGCAGCTTCGGGACAGGGTACTCAGAGACCCAGTACTTC. It codes for CASSFGTGYSETQYF.

The V call is TRBV6-5, the J call TRBJ2-7; 11 nucleotides agree with TRBD2. CDR1 MNHEY and CDR2 SVGAGI come from the germline V gene. The length of the CDR3 is 14 residues. J was trimmed by 4 bases and V by 8 bases; bases with no gene match: 7. CDR3 amino acids: CASSKTSGKYEQYF. CDR3 nucleotides: TGTGCCAGCTCCAAGACTAGCGGGAAATACGAGCAGTACTTC.

This sequence joins TRBV28 and TRBJ2-7, with 7 bases lining up with TRBD1. This CDR3 spans 15 amino acids. CDR1 is MDHEN and CDR2 is SYDVKM in the germline V gene. With V trimmed by 3 bases and J by 5 bases, 10 bases remained unmatched. Here the CDR3 DNA reads TGTGCCAGCAGTTTCGCCCGGGACAGCAGGGACGAGCAGTACTTC. Translating it yields CASSFARDSRDEQYF.

The chain is built from TRBV5-1 and TRBJ2-6, with D unresolved. Germline loops: CDR1 SGHRS, CDR2 YFSETQ. Between the trimmed V and J ends, which lost 1 base and 4 bases, there was a span of 3 bases. The CDR3 has 13 residues. The CDR3 spells CASSLQGANVLTF. CDR3 sequence (DNA): TGCGCCAGCAGCTTGCAAGGGGCCAACGTCCTGACTTTC.

The V call is TRBV19, the J call TRBJ2-7; unclear D gene. The CDR3 is 14 amino acids. CDR1 and CDR2 from the germline V gene are LNHDA and SQIVND (reference sequence). The V end lost 3 bases, the J end lost 3 bases, and 12 bases lay between the germline ends. Here the CDR3 DNA reads TGTGCCAGTAGTATCGGCGACAAGATCTACGAGCAGTACTTC. This encodes CASSIGDKIYEQYF.

The chain couples TRBV6-6 to TRBJ1-1; TRBD1 matches at 8 bases. Germline trimming cut 7 bases from V and 5 bases from J; bases unmatched to any gene: 9. The CDR3 covers 14 residues. Germline CDR1 and CDR2: MNHNY and SVGAGI (reference sequence). The DNA of the CDR3 is TGTGCCAGCACAGAGGACAGGGTGGGGACTGAAGCTTTCTTT. Translating gives CASTEDRVGTEAFF.

A note on this clone: The germline gene is not matched at one end of the junction; a read error may be the cause. This rearrangement joins TRBV7-7 to TRBJ2-3; 14 bases are a match to TRBD2. Germline-derived CDR1 and CDR2 are SSHAT and FNYEAQ (reference sequence). CDR3 length: 15 amino acids. Here the CDR3 reads CASSRLAGGRDTQYF. The DNA for the CDR3 is TGTGCTAGCAGCCGACTAGCGGGAGGGAGGGATACGCAGTATTTT.